The text below deals with one T cell receptor (beta chain). Its antigen remains unidentified. This sample stems from a study of T cell repertoires in cytomegalovirus infection. About the research overall: CMV infection together with matching HLA type was indicated by public TCR beta signatures.

Overall study results and limits: Individuals carrying CMV plus the relevant HLA were identified by cumulative frequency of public TCR beta families. Clonotypes of TCR beta that were HLA-C-restricted and CMV-specific dominated the ex vivo response.

The V gene's germline CDR1 is SNHLY and CDR2 FYNNEI. This CDR3 has 11 amino acids. Trimming removed 7 bases from V and 7 bases from J, with 11 bases in between. Each CDR3 protein is one row after TCRdb ran MiXCR on the reads. The sample includes about 600,000 distinct CDR3 sequences, approximately 25% of them seen just once. The chain uses TRBV2 and TRBJ2-7, with D possibly TRBD1 on 5 matching bases. The sequenced sample consisted of CD8+ T cells from PBMCs. The TCR comes from a human donor in good health (CMV status not recorded). Some clones in this sample may be carry-over from other donors' samples. The CDR3 DNA sequence: TGTGCCAGCAAGGTTAGGGGAGAGCAGTACTTC. Residues: CASKVRGEQYF.